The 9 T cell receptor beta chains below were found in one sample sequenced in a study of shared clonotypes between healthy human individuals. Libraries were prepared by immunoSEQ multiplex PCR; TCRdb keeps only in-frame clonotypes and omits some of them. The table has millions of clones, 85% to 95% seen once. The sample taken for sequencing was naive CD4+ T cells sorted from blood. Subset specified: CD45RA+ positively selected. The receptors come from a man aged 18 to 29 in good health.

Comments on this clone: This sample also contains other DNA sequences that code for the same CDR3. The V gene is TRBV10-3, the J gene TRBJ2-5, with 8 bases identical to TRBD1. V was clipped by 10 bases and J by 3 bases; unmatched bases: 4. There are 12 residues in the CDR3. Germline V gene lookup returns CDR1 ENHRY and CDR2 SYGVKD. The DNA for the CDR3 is TGTGCCACCACAGGGGGTGAAGAGACCCAGTACTTC. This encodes CATTGGEETQYF.

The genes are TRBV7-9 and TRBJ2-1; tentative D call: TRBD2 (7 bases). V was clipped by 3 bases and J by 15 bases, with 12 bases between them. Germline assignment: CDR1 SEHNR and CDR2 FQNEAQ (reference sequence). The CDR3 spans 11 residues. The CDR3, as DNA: TGTGCCAGCAGCTTGGGGGGGCCTCGGTTCTTC. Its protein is CASSLGGPRFF. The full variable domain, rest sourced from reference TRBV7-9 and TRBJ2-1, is DTGVSQNPRHKITKRGQNVTFRCDPISEHNRLYWYRQTLGQGPEFLTYFQNEAQLEKSRLLSDRFSAERPKGSFSTLEIQRTEQGDSAMYLCASSLGGPRFFGPGTRLTVL.

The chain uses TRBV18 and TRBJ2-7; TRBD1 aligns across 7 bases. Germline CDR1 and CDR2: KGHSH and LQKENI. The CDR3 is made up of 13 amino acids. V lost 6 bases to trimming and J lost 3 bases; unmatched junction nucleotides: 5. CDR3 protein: CASSWDSLYEQYF. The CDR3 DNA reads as TGTGCCAGCTCCTGGGACAGCCTCTACGAGCAGTACTTC.

CDR3 nucleotide sequence: TGTGCCAGCAGTAAAATACAGGGCTATAGCAATCAGCCCCAGCATTTT. Translating it yields CASSKIQGYSNQPQHF. The V call is TRBV28, the J call TRBJ1-5, with D possibly TRBD1 on 6 matching bases. CDR3 length: 16 residues. Germline CDR1 is MDHEN and CDR2 is SYDVKM. Trimming pared 5 bases from V and 0 bases from J, leaving 14 bases between.

In nucleotides, the CDR3 is TGCGCCAGCAGCCAAGATTTGGGACAGCAGGATACGCAGTATTTT. It translates to CASSQDLGQQDTQYF. The chain is built from TRBV4-3 and TRBJ2-3; 7 bases fit TRBD1. V lost 0 bases and J lost 6; bases outside the gene matches: 6. The germline gives CDR1 LGHNA, CDR2 YSLEER. This CDR3 spans 15 amino acids.

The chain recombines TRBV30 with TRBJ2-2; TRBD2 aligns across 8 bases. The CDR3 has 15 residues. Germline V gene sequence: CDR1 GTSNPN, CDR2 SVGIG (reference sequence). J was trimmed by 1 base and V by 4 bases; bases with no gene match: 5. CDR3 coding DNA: TGTGCCTGGACGGTTAGCGGGAAGAACACCGGGGAGCTGTTTTTT. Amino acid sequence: CAWTVSGKNTGELFF.

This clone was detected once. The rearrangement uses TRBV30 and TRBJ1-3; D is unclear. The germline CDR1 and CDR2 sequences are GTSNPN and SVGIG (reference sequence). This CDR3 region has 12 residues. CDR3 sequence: CALSGGGNTIYF. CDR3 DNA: TGTGCGCTGTCAGGAGGAGGAAACACCATATATTTT.

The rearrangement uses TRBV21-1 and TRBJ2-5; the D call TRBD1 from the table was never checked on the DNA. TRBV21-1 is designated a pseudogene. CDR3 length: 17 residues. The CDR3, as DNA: TGTGCCAGCCGCCCACAGGGCCAATGGGGACACCAAGAGACCCAGTACTTC. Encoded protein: CASRPQGQWGHQETQYF.

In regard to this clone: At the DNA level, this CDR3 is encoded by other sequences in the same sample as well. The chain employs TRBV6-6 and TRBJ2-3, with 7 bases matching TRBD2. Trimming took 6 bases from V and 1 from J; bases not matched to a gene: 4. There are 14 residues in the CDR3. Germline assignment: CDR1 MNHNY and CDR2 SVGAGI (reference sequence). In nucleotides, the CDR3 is TGTGCCAGCAGGGGCGGGAGAGGCACAGATACGCAGTATTTT. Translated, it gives CASRGGRGTDTQYF.